Listed below are T cell receptor beta chains from one sample, sequenced in a study of cytomegalovirus exposure and HLA in healthy donors. The repertoire was sequenced with immunoSEQ multiplex PCR; TCRdb's copy has only in-frame clones and lacks some. The sample carries 100,000 to 150,000 clones, around 78% recorded once. The material sequenced was PBMCs. The receptor source for this set is a man in his forties or fifties in good health and CMV-seronegative. Each CDR3 is given with its conserved first and last residue. A D gene is named only where the DNA matches it firmly. Rows give clone size only sometimes, using once, few, many, or a class for an expanded clone.

>NA|TRBJ1-2|TRBV4-1|NA
CASSQGPIGDYGYTF
TGCGCCAGCAGCCAAGGTCCTATCGGGGACTATGGCTACACCTTC
>NA|TRBJ2-5|TRBV7-2|NA
CASSFRGGETQYF
TGTGCCAGCAGCTTCCGAGGAGGCGAGACCCAGTACTTC
>NA|TRBJ2-3|TRBV7-3|NA
CASSLTSGFGQRTDTQYF
TGTGCCAGCAGCTTAACAAGTGGTTTCGGACAGCGGACAGATACGCAGTATTTT
>NA|TRBJ2-7|TRBV5-6|NA
CASSLGTSNSYEQYF
TGTGCCAGCAGCTTGGGGACATCCAACTCCTACGAGCAGTACTTC
>TRBD2|TRBJ2-1|TRBV19|once
CASSPILAGGGEQFF
TGTGCCAGTAGCCCCATTTTAGCGGGGGGTGGTGAGCAGTTCTTC
>TRBD1|TRBJ2-2|TRBV5-1|NA
CASSPPDRDTGELFF
TGCGCCAGCAGCCCTCCGGACAGGGACACCGGGGAGCTGTTTTTT
>NA|TRBJ2-2|TRBV9|NA
CASSGQGGIGGELFF
TGTGCCAGCAGCGGTCAGGGGGGTATTGGCGGGGAGCTGTTTTTT
>NA|TRBJ1-1|TRBV7-8|few
CASSWKTGLRNTEAFF
TGTGCCAGCAGCTGGAAAACGGGACTCCGGAACACTGAAGCTTTCTTT
>NA|TRBJ2-7|TRBV29-1|NA
CSVGLPPSQYF
TGCAGCGTTGGACTCCCCCCGTCCCAGTACTTC
>NA|TRBJ1-2|TRBV27|NA
CASSSYRQGKNYGYTF
TGTGCCAGCAGTTCCTATCGCCAGGGAAAAAACTATGGCTACACCTTC
>TRBD1|TRBJ2-7|TRBV7-9|few
CASSLGTGMWEQYF
TGTGCCAGCAGCTTAGGGACAGGGATGTGGGAGCAGTACTTC
>NA|TRBJ2-3|TRBV7-8|NA
CASSSSYRVDTQYF
TGTGCCAGCAGCTCTTCCTATCGGGTAGATACGCAGTATTTT
>NA|TRBJ2-5|TRBV5-1|NA
CASSLFVQETQYF
TGCGCCAGCAGCTTGTTCGTACAAGAGACCCAGTACTTC
>NA|TRBJ2-7|TRBV7-2|NA
CASSLDRGGGYEQYF
TGTGCCAGCAGCTTAGATCGGGGAGGCGGGTACGAGCAGTACTTC